This TCR beta chain appears in the sequencing data of a study of T cell changes during pregnancy in multiple sclerosis (dated by TCRdb to the late 2010s). Regarding the complete study: The study looked at changes in the T cell repertoire across pregnancy in women with multiple sclerosis.

CDR1 and CDR2 (SEHNR, FQNEAQ) derive from the germline V gene (reference sequence). After removal of 5 bases from V and 10 bases from J, the junction retains 6 bases not matched to a gene. The CDR3 spans 12 residues, from the cysteine through the phenylalanine. CDR3 DNA is the only sequence kept; it has 36 bases, read in frame from the first base. As regards this clone: The antigen it recognizes is unknown. Base qualities are not recorded, but no much larger clone differs from it by a single base.

To prepare the library, the immunoSEQ multiplex PCR assay was applied. TCRdb retrieved this table from immuneACCESS and kept in-frame rearrangements only. Not all clones are present; in checked studies, unresolved V genes account for under half, and no reason is known for the remainder. Present in this sample are tens of thousands of clones, roughly 91% of which were seen just once. The ten largest account for roughly 0.94% of the sample. The material sequenced was peripheral blood, taken in the first trimester of pregnancy. This clonotype was obtained from a female donor with multiple sclerosis, enrolled in a pregnancy study. The V and J genes are TRBV7-9 and TRBJ1-2, with TRBD1 matching 8 junction bases. The nucleotides read TGTGCCAGCAGCCACCAGGGGGCGGACTACACCTTC. Its protein product is CASSHQGADYTF.